This T cell receptor beta chain was documented in a study of long-term antiretroviral therapy in people with HIV. Study observations and caveats: Repertoires looked antigen-experienced, with only a slight naive shift after ART. Upon ART, diversity increased but remained lower than transplant donor controls. Sampling of blood ran from the mid-2000s to the late 2010s, and older ART regimens were possibly in use.

Treatment for all HIV-infected participants took place in the United States. Survey-level resolution applied to immunoSEQ assay v3.0. Clones were sequenced by immunoSEQ multiplex PCR, and TCRdb holds only the in-frame ones, with some missing. Here the sample spans tens of thousands of clones, around 96% being singletons. As to this clone: Its target is unknown.

Sequenced material: unsorted PBMCs, taken around 6.6 years after starting antiretroviral therapy. This receptor was obtained from a man aged 30 to 39 with HIV.

For the CDR3, the DNA is TGTGCCAGCAGCTTACAGGAGGGCATTCAGTACTTC. Its translation is CASSLQEGIQYF. This sequence joins TRBV7-2 and TRBJ2-4; tentative D call: TRBD2 (6 bases). V lost 2 bases and J 9 bases, leaving 8 bases between the germline ends. CDR1 is SGHTA, CDR2 FQGNSA, per germline. The CDR3 sequence is 12 residues long.